The table lists the clone carrying this T cell receptor (beta chain) with many counts. What it binds is unknown. V lost 5 bases to trimming and J lost 5 bases, with 12 bases between them. CDR3 length: 14 amino acids. The germline V gene encodes CDR1 SGHAT and CDR2 FQDESV (reference sequence). The entry originates in a study of T cell repertoires in cytomegalovirus infection. Study background: Matching HLA type, along with CMV infection, was indicated by public TCR beta signatures.

General study findings and limits: Summed public TCR beta family frequency identified CMV carriers bearing the relevant HLA. In two of eight donors, the top clonotype was HLA-C-restricted CMV-specific.

From the reads, TCRdb called clonotypes with MiXCR, one entry per CDR3 protein. The sample records fewer than 550,000 distinct CDR3 sequences, 11% being singletons. The rearrangement joins TRBV11-1 to TRBJ1-4; TRBD1 is a possible D gene (5 bases). This sequence originates from a human donor in good health (CMV status not recorded). Some clones in this sample may be carry-over from other donors' samples. The specimen sequenced was PBMCs. This CDR3 reads CASSPDGANEKLFF. The CDR3 nucleotides read TGTGCCAGCAGCCCGGACGGGGCGAATGAAAAACTGTTTTTT.